The clone carrying this T cell receptor (beta chain) was picked up many times. Through Arm-PCR of CDR3 regions and iRepertoire HTBI primers, TCR beta libraries were built. Via MiXCR, TCRdb re-called the multiplex PCR reads, giving one row per CDR3 protein. The sample yields about 610,000 distinct CDR3 sequences, 15% to 20% seen once. Time point denoted: newly diagnosed GD, antithyroid drugs for less than 3 months. Generation of the TCR library employed RNA extracted from PBMCs. V lost 4 bases, J lost 2 bases, and 11 bases stayed unmatched. The CDR3 is 16 amino acids. The germline V gene has CDR1 MDHEN and CDR2 SYDVKM. These data originate in a study of regulatory T cells in long-lasting Graves disease. Looking at the study overall: Newly diagnosed Graves' patients had under 3 months of antithyroid drugs.

A further study also used this sample, focusing on T cells in Graves' hyperthyroidism and ophthalmopathy. This second study notes: Using 13 V-J features, a model discriminated ophthalmopathy from stable hyperthyroidism.

The V call is TRBV28, the J call TRBJ2-7, with 7 bases aligning to TRBD2. Specimen: peripheral blood mononuclear cells (PBMCs), collected at new diagnosis, from a patient treated with antithyroid drugs. The receptor was derived from a man aged 18-30 years with Graves disease. The CDR3 sequence: CASSSPEAGRAYEQYF. DNA for the CDR3: TGTGCCAGCAGTTCCCCGGAGGCAGGGAGGGCCTACGAGCAGTACTTC.